This TCR beta chain was recovered during a study of blood T cell repertoires in COVID-19 (dated by TCRdb to the early 2020s). In terms of the full investigation: Collaborator samples came from the United States, Italy and Spain and covered acute and convalescent phases of COVID-19. Where available, HLA class I and class II types were obtained from metadata supplied by the sample provider rather than from assay-based typing. Samples came from the ongoing ImmuneRACE study (first 160 participants) plus 1,254 subjects from 6 global collaborators. The repertoires were released in a freely available public database meant as a resource for research on the immune response to SARS-CoV-2. Deeply sampled blood TCRbeta repertoires from subjects exposed to, actively infected with, or recovered from COVID-19 were included in the dataset. The prospective study material was composed of cDNA or gDNA derived from T cells, B-cell-depleted T cells, or PBMCs. Sample metadata almost always included a de-identified subject ID, COVID-19 status, age in years and sex. Points the paper makes about the study in general: Clinical and demographic metadata were provided uncurated, with the amount varying by source and participant.

The immunoSEQ Assay, a bias-controlled multiplex PCR, was used to amplify TCRbeta CDR3 regions from genomic DNA. The authors' analysis ran thus. The number of nucleated cells in each sample was estimated by amplification of reference gene primers within the assay. To quantify the absolute abundance of each unique TCRbeta CDR3 rearrangement, sequence reads were collapsed and filtered. For each sample, productive Simpson clonality was calculated by taking the square root of Simpson's diversity index across productive rearrangements. The table was pulled from immuneACCESS by TCRdb, which kept in-frame rearrangements only. Such tables lose some clones; where checked, under half of the loss comes from unresolved V genes, and the rest has no known cause. The V and J calls and the clone size are those of that table, but D and trimming were determined from the DNA. The sample table shows about 440,000 clones, and about 89% are seen once. Roughly 4% of the sample goes to the ten largest clones.

V has 6 bases trimmed and J has 3 bases trimmed; junction bases matching no gene number 2. The CDR3 goes from the cysteine to the phenylalanine over 12 residues. The retained sequence is limited to the CDR3, 36 bases, with the frame set at the first base. Taken from the germline V gene, the CDR1 and CDR2 loops are SGHRS and YFSETQ. Note on this clone: The target of this receptor is not known. The record has no base qualities; no much larger clone is one base away.

Each collaborating institution followed its own protocols to collect whole blood in K2EDTA tubes. For TCRbeta analysis, collaborators shipped samples in one of three forms: frozen whole blood, isolated PBMCs, or DNA extracted from either of those sample types. The sequence derives from a woman in her thirties with acute or convalescent COVID-19. Sequencing input: peripheral blood. The chain employs TRBV5-1 and TRBJ2-5; 7 junctional bases match TRBD1. The DNA is TGCGCCAGCAAAGGGGGCGAAGAGACCCAGTACTTC. Its protein reads: CASKGGEETQYF. The CDR3, completed at both ends by the reference TRBV5-1 and TRBJ2-5 genes, gives the full variable domain KAGVTQTPRYLIKTRGQQVTLSCSPISGHRSVSWYQQTPGQGLQFLFEYFSETQRNKGNFPGRFSGRQFSNSRSEMNVSTLELGDSALYLCASKGGEETQYFGPGTRLLVL.